The present T cell receptor (beta chain) was sequenced within a study of regulatory T cells in long-lasting Graves disease. V was clipped by 6 bases and J by 9 bases, with 20 bases between them. The CDR3 length is 14 residues. To make TCR beta libraries, researchers used iRepertoire HTBI primers and Arm-PCR of CDR3 regions. TCRdb reanalysed the multiplex PCR reads using MiXCR and keeps one entry per CDR3 protein. This table has approximately 300,000 distinct CDR3 sequences, about 20% appearing once. Specified time point: newly diagnosed GD, antithyroid drugs for less than 3 months. Construction of the TCR library relied on RNA isolated from PBMCs. This clonotype was seen many times.

The chain links TRBV12-3 or TRBV12-4 to TRBJ1-1; D is unresolved. Sequenced here: peripheral blood mononuclear cells (PBMCs), sampled at new diagnosis, from a patient treated with antithyroid drugs. This receptor was identified in a female donor with Graves disease. The CDR3 is CASSLGTRALQAFF. Written as DNA, the CDR3 is TGTGCCAGCAGCCTCGGAACCCGGGCCCTTCAAGCTTTCTTT.